These 14 T cell receptor beta chains share one sample of origin, sequenced in a study of response to subunit inactivated influenza vaccine. Each CDR3 protein is one row after TCRdb ran MiXCR on the RT-PCR reads. Here the sample spans around 790,000 distinct CDR3 sequences, approximately 21% being singletons. The source was PBMCs from blood, collected about 5 days after vaccination. Receptor source: a man aged 50-60 years who received an inactivated influenza vaccine.

This clonotype was counted only a few times. The chain recombines TRBV5-6 with TRBJ2-5, with no clear D. Per the germline V gene, CDR1 is SGHDT and CDR2 is YYEEEE. CDR3 size: 16 residues. The V and J ends lost 0 bases and 4 bases respectively, with 16 bases between them. CDR3 in DNA: TGTGCCAGCAGCTTGGCTGAAAGGAGAATACCAGAGACCCAGTACTTC. As protein: CASSLAERRIPETQYF.

The CDR3: CASSDGQGPGGSEAFF. The DNA of the CDR3 is TGTGCCAGCAGCGACGGACAGGGCCCGGGGGGGTCTGAAGCTTTCTTT. The rearrangement uses TRBV5-4 and TRBJ1-1; TRBD1 aligns across 8 bases. With V trimmed by 4 bases and J by 6 bases, 14 bases remained unmatched. The length of the CDR3 is 16 residues. Per the germline V gene, CDR1 is SGHNT and CDR2 is YYREEE (reference sequence).

This clonotype was seen only a few times. The CDR3 here is CSAARDRHGYTF. The DNA for the CDR3 is TGCAGTGCTGCCCGGGACAGGCATGGCTACACCTTC. The V call is TRBV20-1, the J call TRBJ1-2; 8 bases agree with TRBD1. This CDR3 spans 12 amino acids. The germline V gene has CDR1 DFQATT and CDR2 SNEGSKA (reference sequence). V was pared by 5 bases and J by 6 bases, with 5 bases of the junction left unmatched.

There are a few counts of this clonotype. This chain connects TRBV6-2 or TRBV6-3 to TRBJ2-6; D ambiguous. V lost 2 bases and J 4 bases, leaving 15 bases between the germline ends. The CDR3 loop spans 17 amino acids. The germline CDR1 and CDR2 sequences are MNHEY and SVGEGT. The CDR3 loop is CASSYPSPRPGANVLTF. The CDR3 bases are TGTGCCAGCAGTTACCCCTCCCCCCGGCCCGGGGCCAACGTCCTGACTTTC.

This CDR3 reads CASSLTGGHRNGYTF. The CDR3 nucleotides are TGCGCCAGCAGCTTAACAGGGGGCCACCGGAATGGCTACACCTTC. The rearrangement uses TRBV5-1 and TRBJ1-2, with 9 bases fitting TRBD1. The ends lost 2 bases at V and 6 bases at J; junction bases unmatched: 8. Germline CDR1 reads SGHRS; CDR2 reads YFSETQ. The CDR3 consists of 15 residues.

This clonotype was recorded a few times. This sequence joins TRBV12-3 or TRBV12-4 and TRBJ2-1; a weak D match, TRBD2 (6 bases). V gave up 4 bases and J gave up 3 bases, with 10 bases separating them. This CDR3 spans 14 amino acids. CDR3 in DNA: TGTGCCAGCAGTTATGGGAGGAACTACAATGAGCAGTTCTTC. Protein: CASSYGRNYNEQFF.

This clonotype was counted a few times. The CDR3 spells CASSPTLGSVETQYF. Written as DNA, the CDR3 is TGTGCCAGCAGCCCCACCCTCGGTAGCGTGGAGACCCAGTACTTC. V and J are TRBV7-2 and TRBJ2-5; D possibly corresponds to TRBD2 (5 bases). The CDR3 consists of 15 residues. Trimming stripped 5 bases from V and 5 bases from J, with 18 bases between. The germline V gene encodes CDR1 SGHTA and CDR2 FQGNSA.

This clonotype was seen a few times. V is TRBV20-1 and J is TRBJ1-5, with a possible D match to TRBD1 (6 bases). This CDR3 region has 15 residues. In germline, CDR1 is DFQATT, CDR2 SNEGSKA (reference sequence). V was trimmed by 0 bases and J by 5 bases, leaving 14 bases between them. CDR3 residues: CSARDLQGFDQPQHF. In DNA form, the CDR3 reads TGCAGTGCTAGAGATCTACAGGGCTTCGATCAGCCCCAGCATTTT.

The table lists this clonotype with a count of one. The chain employs TRBV2 and TRBJ2-7, with D maybe TRBD2 (6 bases). This CDR3 spans 12 amino acids. V lost 6 bases and J lost 3, with 9 bases in between. The germline V gene has CDR1 SNHLY and CDR2 FYNNEI. Here the CDR3 reads CASRRTIYEQYF. The CDR3 nucleotides read TGTGCCAGCAGAAGGACTATCTACGAGCAGTACTTC.

V is TRBV20-1 and J is TRBJ2-1; TRBD2 aligns across 9 bases. V lost 1 base to trimming and J lost 3 bases; unmatched junction nucleotides: 7. Looked up from germline, CDR1 is DFQATT and CDR2 is SNEGSKA (reference sequence). CDR3 size: 16 residues. The DNA for the CDR3 is TGCAGTGCTAGAGGTAGAGGTAGCGGGAGCTACAATGAGCAGTTCTTC. Translation: CSARGRGSGSYNEQFF.

The rearrangement links TRBV7-9 to TRBJ2-3; no definite D call. Trimming left V 2 bases short and J 0 bases short, with 6 bases between. Germline V gene data show CDR1 as SEHNR and CDR2 as FQNEAQ (reference sequence). The CDR3 sequence is 14 residues long. CDR3 amino acids: CASSLMVSTDTQYF. The CDR3 DNA reads TGTGCCAGCAGCTTAATGGTGAGCACAGATACGCAGTATTTT.

This sequence joins TRBV12-2 and TRBJ1-1; the table's D gene call, TRBD1, was not cross checked with the DNA. TRBV12-2 is classified as a pseudogene. CDR3 size: 11 residues. CDR3 protein: CARSRPTEAFF. CDR3 nucleotide sequence: TGTGCACGATCCCGACCCACTGAAGCTTTCTTT.

This clonotype was detected a few times. The chain is built from TRBV29-1 and TRBJ2-3; 9 nucleotides line up with TRBD1. The CDR3 consists of 13 residues. Unmatched junction bases numbered 7, after V lost 6 bases and J lost 6 bases. In germline, CDR1 is SQVTM, CDR2 ANQGSEA. This chain's CDR3 is CSVVYRGRDTQYF. CDR3 DNA: TGCAGCGTGGTGTACAGGGGGCGGGATACGCAGTATTTT.

This clonotype was observed a few times. The CDR3 nucleotides read TGTGCCAGCACCATAGGGGAGTCCATGAACACTGAAGCTTTCTTT. This sequence encodes CASTIGESMNTEAFF. V and J are TRBV12-3 or TRBV12-4 and TRBJ1-1, with a weak D call TRBD1 (5 bases). Trimming took 7 bases from V and 0 from J, leaving 15 bases between them. CDR3 length: 15 amino acids.